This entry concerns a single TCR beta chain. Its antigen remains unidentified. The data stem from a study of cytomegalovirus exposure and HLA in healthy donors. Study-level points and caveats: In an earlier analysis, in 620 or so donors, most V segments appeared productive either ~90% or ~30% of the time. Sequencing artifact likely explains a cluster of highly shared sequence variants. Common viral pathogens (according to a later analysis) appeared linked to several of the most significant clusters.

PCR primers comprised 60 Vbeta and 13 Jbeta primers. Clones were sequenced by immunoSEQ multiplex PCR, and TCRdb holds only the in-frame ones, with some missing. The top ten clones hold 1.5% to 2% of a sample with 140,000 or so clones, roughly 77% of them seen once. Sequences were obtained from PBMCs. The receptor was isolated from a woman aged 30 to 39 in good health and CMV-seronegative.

CDR3 nucleotide sequence: TGTGCCTGGAGTGTGGGGTATAGTGGACAGGGACCTTCGCGGGCTTTCTTT. It is translated as CAWSVGYSGQGPSRAFF. The chain joins TRBV30 to TRBJ1-1, with TRBD1 identical over 8 bases. The CDR3 is made up of 17 amino acids. Per germline, CDR1 GTSNPN and CDR2 SVGIG (reference sequence). Unmatched junction bases numbered 20, after V lost 0 bases and J lost 11 bases.